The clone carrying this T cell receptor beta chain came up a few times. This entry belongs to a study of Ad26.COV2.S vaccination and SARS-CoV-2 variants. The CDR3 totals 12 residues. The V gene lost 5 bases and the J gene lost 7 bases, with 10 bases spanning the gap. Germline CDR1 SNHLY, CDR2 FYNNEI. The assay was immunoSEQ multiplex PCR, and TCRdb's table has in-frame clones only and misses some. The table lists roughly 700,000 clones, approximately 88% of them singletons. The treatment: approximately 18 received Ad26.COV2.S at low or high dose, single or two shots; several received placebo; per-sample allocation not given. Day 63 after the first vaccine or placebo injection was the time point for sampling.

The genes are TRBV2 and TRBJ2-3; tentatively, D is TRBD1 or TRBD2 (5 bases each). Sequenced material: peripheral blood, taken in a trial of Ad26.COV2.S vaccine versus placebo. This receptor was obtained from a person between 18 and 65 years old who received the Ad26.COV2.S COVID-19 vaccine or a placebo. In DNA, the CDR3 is TGTGCCAGCAGTCCGGGACCGCATACGCAGTATTTT. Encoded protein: CASSPGPHTQYF.